Listed here are 5 T cell receptor beta chains from one sample, sequenced in a study of blood T cell repertoires in COVID-19. Sequencing used immunoSEQ multiplex PCR; TCRdb keeps in-frame clones, though not all of them. The sample lists about 120,000 clones, 78% seen once, with roughly 2% in the top ten. Sequencing was carried out using peripheral blood. The receptor set was obtained from a man in his 70s with acute or convalescent COVID-19.

This sequence joins TRBV11-1 and TRBJ1-1; no clear D. This CDR3 has 13 amino acids. Trimming took off 5 bases at V and 6 bases at J, with 13 bases between the two ends. Germline CDR1 and CDR2: SGHAT and FQDESV (reference sequence). CDR3 region: CASSALSRAEAFF. The DNA for the CDR3 is TGTGCCAGCAGCGCCCTAAGCCGGGCTGAAGCTTTCTTT.

The chain carries TRBV6-5 and TRBJ1-2; a possible D gene is TRBD1 (5 bases). With 2 bases removed from V and 4 bases from J, the gap between germline ends came to 17 bases. Germline CDR1 MNHEY, CDR2 SVGAGI. The CDR3 is 16 amino acids. For the CDR3, the DNA is TGTGCCAGCAGTTACGCCGAGGGGCGGGGTTCCTATGGCTACACCTTC. It specifies CASSYAEGRGSYGYTF.

The J gene is TRBJ1-2, the V gene TRBV5-1; no clear D gene. Looked up from germline, CDR1 is SGHRS and CDR2 is YFSETQ. V was cut by 4 bases and J by 2 bases, with 12 bases left in between. The CDR3 has 14 residues. The CDR3 loop reads CASSLLPGNYGYTF. The DNA for the CDR3 is TGCGCCAGCAGCCTCCTGCCAGGCAACTATGGCTACACCTTC.

CDR3 bases: TGTGCCTGGAGCGTGGGACAGGGTTCTGGGGCCAACGTCCTGACTTTC. Amino acid sequence: CAWSVGQGSGANVLTF. V usage is TRBV30 and J usage is TRBJ2-6, with 9 bases aligning to TRBD1. With 3 bases clipped from V and 1 base from J, the junction kept 4 bases outside the gene matches. CDR1 and CDR2 (germline): GTSNPN, SVGIG (reference sequence). CDR3 length: 16 residues.

This chain uses TRBV6-1 with TRBJ1-4; D perhaps matches TRBD1 (6 bases). This CDR3 region has 16 residues. Germline V gives CDR1 MNHNS, CDR2 SASEGT. Trimming left V 1 base short and J 4 bases short, with 13 bases between. CDR3 loop: CASSEVTGTFNEKLFF. The CDR3 DNA sequence: TGTGCCAGCAGTGAAGTTACAGGGACGTTTAATGAAAAACTGTTTTTT.